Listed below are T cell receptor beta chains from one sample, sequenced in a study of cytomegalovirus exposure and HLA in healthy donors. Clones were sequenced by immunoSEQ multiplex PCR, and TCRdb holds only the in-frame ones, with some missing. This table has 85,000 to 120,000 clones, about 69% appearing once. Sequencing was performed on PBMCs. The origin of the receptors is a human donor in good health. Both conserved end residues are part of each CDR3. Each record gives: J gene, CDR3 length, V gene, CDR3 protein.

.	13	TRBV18	CASSTPTGNEQYF
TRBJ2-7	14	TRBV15	CATSRAKHSYEQYF
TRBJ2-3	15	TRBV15	CATSGDGRVGNTQYF
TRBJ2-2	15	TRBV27	CASSLLGLNTGELFF
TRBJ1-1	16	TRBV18	CASSPSKTGYGTEAFF
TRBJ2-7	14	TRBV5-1	CASSSLTGGPGLYF
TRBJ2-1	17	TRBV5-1	CASSSRGGGGPYNEQFF
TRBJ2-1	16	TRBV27	CASRPREPQRYNEQFF
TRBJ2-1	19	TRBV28	CASYSRGPTSGRVYNEQFF
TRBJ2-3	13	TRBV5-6	CASSLAYTDTQYF
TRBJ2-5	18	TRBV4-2	CASSQELRLAGVGETQYF